Sequencing of this TCR beta chain was carried out in a study of T cell repertoires in aging, cancer and after chemotherapy. Multiplex touch-down PCR with TRB-A/B primers amplified rearranged V-D-J TRB sequences. TCRdb reprocessed the multiplex PCR reads via MiXCR and lists one record per CDR3 protein. Of around 6,200 distinct CDR3 sequences in the sample, roughly 29% were seen once. This clonotype is labeled as medium-sized. CDR1 is SGHTA, CDR2 FQGNSA, per germline. The CDR3 is 12 residues long. Trimming took 0 bases from V and 8 from J, leaving 5 bases between them. Amplification of TCR beta used genomic DNA extracted from peripheral blood.

The source is a human donor in good health. The chain links TRBV7-2 to TRBJ2-4, with TRBD2 as a possible D gene (5 bases). Sequences were obtained from blood. The CDR3 DNA reads TGTGCCAGCAGCTTAGCTAGCGACATTCAGTACTTC. It encodes CASSLASDIQYF.